The entry below describes one T cell receptor beta chain. Its antigen is not known. The PCR was carried out with 60 Vbeta primers and 13 Jbeta primers. Study processing details: Later, 80 million or so unique TCR beta chains were counted in an analysis, and some 11 million of them were shared. Clones were sequenced by immunoSEQ multiplex PCR, and TCRdb holds only the in-frame ones, with some missing. V and J calls and clone size are those listed in that table; D and trimming were worked out from the DNA. The sample includes about 150,000 clones, roughly 79% seen only once; the top ten take about 0.66%. The data were taken from a study of cytomegalovirus exposure and HLA in healthy donors. Study-wide findings and caveats: In a later analysis, TCR beta V- and J-gene trimming showed a link to a missense DCLRE1C variant.

Specimen: PBMCs. The receptor's source is a male donor in good health and CMV-seronegative.

The DNA of the CDR3 is TGTGCCAGCAGTATCTGGACAGGGGGTAACTATGGCTACACCTTC. Its protein product is CASSIWTGGNYGYTF. This sequence joins TRBV28 and TRBJ1-2; 10 nucleotides match TRBD1. Unmatched junction bases numbered 4, after V lost 5 bases and J lost 1 base. CDR3 length equals 15 residues. Germline CDR1 is MDHEN and CDR2 is SYDVKM.